This TCR beta chain was identified during a study of T cell responses to AZD1222 COVID-19 vaccine. The study, taken as a whole, reports: Donors skewed white British and female; clonal diversity was possibly underestimated.

With 6 bases removed from V and 3 bases from J, the gap between germline ends came to 11 bases. The germline gives CDR1 SQVTM, CDR2 ANQGSEA. This CDR3 contains 12 residues. Some second doses came at about 4 weeks and others at about 12 weeks; these were pooled. Worth noting for this clone: What it binds is not known.

Libraries were prepared by immunoSEQ multiplex PCR; TCRdb keeps only in-frame clonotypes and omits some of them. Among 100,000 to 150,000 clones listed, approximately 94% were seen once. This receptor was identified in an adult who received the AZD1222 COVID-19 vaccine. The chain couples TRBV29-1 to TRBJ1-1; D is undetermined. The sample consisted of peripheral blood, taken 28 days after the second AZD1222 dose. Written as DNA, the CDR3 is TGCAGCGTAGTCGGGAAGGACACTGAAGCTTTCTTT. Its protein product is CSVVGKDTEAFF.